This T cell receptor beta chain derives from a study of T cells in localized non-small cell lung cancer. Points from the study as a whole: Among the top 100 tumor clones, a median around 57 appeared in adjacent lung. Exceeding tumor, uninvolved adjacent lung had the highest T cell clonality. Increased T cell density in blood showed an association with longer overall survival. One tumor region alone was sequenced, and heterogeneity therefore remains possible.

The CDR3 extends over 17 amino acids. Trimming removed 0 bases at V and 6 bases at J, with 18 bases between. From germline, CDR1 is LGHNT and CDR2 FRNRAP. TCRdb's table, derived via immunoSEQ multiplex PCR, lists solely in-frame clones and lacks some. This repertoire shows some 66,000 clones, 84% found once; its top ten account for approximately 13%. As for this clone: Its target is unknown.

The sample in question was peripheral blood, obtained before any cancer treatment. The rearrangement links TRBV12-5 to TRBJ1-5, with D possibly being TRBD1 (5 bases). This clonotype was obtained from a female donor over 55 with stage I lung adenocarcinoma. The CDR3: CASGLVVGPSVPQPQHF. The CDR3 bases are TGTGCTAGTGGTTTGGTAGTGGGACCCTCTGTTCCTCAGCCCCAGCATTTT.